A selection of T cell receptor beta chains follows, all from one sample in a study of shared clonotypes between healthy human individuals. Some clones are missing from TCRdb's copy, which holds only in-frame ones; the method was immunoSEQ multiplex PCR. The sample holds 2 million to 3 million clones; approximately 93% are singletons and the top ten take 0.36%. Input material: naive CD4+ T cells from PBMCs. The receptors stem from a man younger than 35 in good health. Some clones in this sample may be carry-over from other donors' samples. Both conserved end residues are part of each CDR3. Fields, in order: clone size, V gene, D gene, J gene, CDR3 protein, CDR3 DNA. A D gene is named only where the DNA matches it firmly. The size of a clone is reported for some rows only, either as once, few or many, or as a class for expanded clones.

clone_size: -
v_call: TRBV7-8
d_call: -
j_call: TRBJ2-3
cdr3_aa: CASSLRLDSSTDTQYF
cdr3_nt: TGTGCCAGCAGCTTACGTTTAGATTCTAGCACAGATACGCAGTATTTT

clone_size: -
v_call: TRBV6-5
d_call: -
j_call: TRBJ1-1
cdr3_aa: CASSSGVTEAFF
cdr3_nt: TGTGCCAGCAGTTCTGGAGTCACTGAAGCTTTCTTT

clone_size: -
v_call: TRBV6-1
d_call: TRBD1
j_call: TRBJ1-3
cdr3_aa: CASSEQDRVSGNTIYF
cdr3_nt: TGTGCCAGCAGTGAACAGGACAGGGTCTCTGGAAACACCATATATTTT

clone_size: -
v_call: TRBV7-2
d_call: -
j_call: TRBJ2-3
cdr3_aa: CASSHPQEGVGPDTQYF
cdr3_nt: TGTGCCAGCAGCCACCCCCAAGAGGGAGTAGGGCCAGATACGCAGTATTTT

clone_size: -
v_call: TRBV13
d_call: TRBD1
j_call: TRBJ2-3
cdr3_aa: CASSPPLGQVKSDTQYF
cdr3_nt: TGTGCCAGCAGCCCACCTTTGGGACAGGTCAAATCCGATACGCAGTATTTT

clone_size: once
v_call: TRBV5-6
d_call: -
j_call: TRBJ1-5
cdr3_aa: CASSLFWQVGNQPQHF
cdr3_nt: TGTGCCAGCAGCTTGTTTTGGCAGGTTGGCAATCAGCCCCAGCATTTT

clone_size: -
v_call: TRBV5-6
d_call: TRBD1
j_call: TRBJ1-2
cdr3_aa: CASSPTGGNYGYTF
cdr3_nt: TGTGCCAGCAGCCCGACAGGGGGCAACTATGGCTACACCTTC

clone_size: -
v_call: TRBV28
d_call: -
j_call: TRBJ2-7
cdr3_aa: CASRKGVSYEQYF
cdr3_nt: TGTGCCAGCAGGAAGGGTGTCTCCTACGAGCAGTACTTC

clone_size: -
v_call: TRBV6-6
d_call: -
j_call: TRBJ2-2
cdr3_aa: CASFMRNTGELFF
cdr3_nt: TGTGCCAGTTTCATGCGGAACACCGGGGAGCTGTTTTTT

clone_size: -
v_call: TRBV9
d_call: TRBD2
j_call: TRBJ2-1
cdr3_aa: CASSVDRGLAGGNEQFF
cdr3_nt: TGTGCCAGCAGCGTAGATAGGGGACTAGCGGGCGGGAATGAGCAGTTCTTC

clone_size: -
v_call: TRBV29-1
d_call: TRBD2
j_call: TRBJ2-2
cdr3_aa: CSVPGLGPTGELFF
cdr3_nt: TGCAGCGTTCCGGGACTAGGACCCACCGGGGAGCTGTTTTTT

clone_size: -
v_call: TRBV2
d_call: TRBD2
j_call: TRBJ2-1
cdr3_aa: CASSDLAGYNEQFF
cdr3_nt: TGTGCCAGCAGTGATCTAGCGGGCTACAATGAGCAGTTCTTC

clone_size: once
v_call: TRBV10-3
d_call: TRBD1
j_call: TRBJ1-1
cdr3_aa: CAISGRTGGDTEAFF
cdr3_nt: TGTGCCATCAGTGGACGGACAGGGGGGGACACTGAAGCTTTCTTT

clone_size: -
v_call: TRBV6-1
d_call: -
j_call: TRBJ1-2
cdr3_aa: CASSDTAITNYGYTF
cdr3_nt: TGTGCCAGCAGTGACACGGCAATTACTAACTATGGCTACACCTTC

clone_size: -
v_call: TRBV7-3
d_call: -
j_call: TRBJ2-3
cdr3_aa: CASSMDKTDTQYF
cdr3_nt: TGTGCCAGCAGCATGGACAAAACAGATACGCAGTATTTT

clone_size: once
v_call: TRBV5-1
d_call: TRBD1
j_call: TRBJ2-2
cdr3_aa: CASSGTADTGELFF
cdr3_nt: TGCGCCAGCAGCGGGACAGCAGACACCGGGGAGCTGTTTTTT

clone_size: few
v_call: TRBV9
d_call: -
j_call: TRBJ1-1
cdr3_aa: CASSVAGDMNTEAFF
cdr3_nt: TGTGCCAGCAGCGTAGCAGGGGACATGAACACTGAAGCTTTCTTT

clone_size: -
v_call: TRBV10-1
d_call: -
j_call: TRBJ2-1
cdr3_aa: CASSENRWGEQFF
cdr3_nt: TGCGCCAGCAGTGAGAATAGGTGGGGTGAGCAGTTCTTC

clone_size: few
v_call: TRBV4-3
d_call: -
j_call: TRBJ1-5
cdr3_aa: CASSQEWRDQPQHF
cdr3_nt: TGCGCCAGCAGCCAAGAGTGGAGGGATCAGCCCCAGCATTTT

clone_size: -
v_call: TRBV28
d_call: -
j_call: TRBJ2-6
cdr3_aa: CAIGRPGPGANVLTF
cdr3_nt: TGTGCCATTGGGCGACCAGGCCCTGGGGCCAACGTCCTGACTTTC

clone_size: few
v_call: TRBV28
d_call: -
j_call: TRBJ1-5
cdr3_aa: CASSSGARGYQPQHF
cdr3_nt: TGTGCCAGCAGTTCCGGAGCGAGAGGATATCAGCCCCAGCATTTT

clone_size: -
v_call: TRBV4-3
d_call: -
j_call: TRBJ1-4
cdr3_aa: CASSQAPGTDEKLFF
cdr3_nt: TGCGCCAGCAGCCAAGCCCCGGGAACCGATGAAAAACTGTTTTTT

clone_size: once
v_call: TRBV10-3
d_call: TRBD1
j_call: TRBJ2-7
cdr3_aa: CAIRPQSGEGTGHYEQYF
cdr3_nt: TGTGCCATCAGACCCCAATCGGGAGAAGGGACAGGACACTACGAGCAGTACTTC

clone_size: -
v_call: TRBV7-7
d_call: -
j_call: TRBJ2-2
cdr3_aa: CASSKGGNTGELFF
cdr3_nt: TGTGCCAGCAGTAAGGGGGGGAACACCGGGGAGCTGTTTTTT

clone_size: -
v_call: TRBV29-1
d_call: TRBD1
j_call: TRBJ2-4
cdr3_aa: CSGRKNAGQGDIQYF
cdr3_nt: TGCAGCGGGAGGAAGAATGCGGGACAGGGGGACATTCAGTACTTC

clone_size: -
v_call: TRBV7-3
d_call: -
j_call: TRBJ2-3
cdr3_aa: CASSLIPALPSTDTQYF
cdr3_nt: TGTGCCAGCAGCTTAATCCCAGCCTTGCCTAGCACAGATACGCAGTATTTT

clone_size: -
v_call: TRBV7-9
d_call: TRBD1
j_call: TRBJ1-1
cdr3_aa: CASSPRQGSWTEAFF
cdr3_nt: TGTGCCAGCAGCCCGCGACAGGGAAGTTGGACTGAAGCTTTCTTT